One TCR beta chain is described in this entry. Its antigen is not identified. This record belongs to a study of T-cell reconstitution after alpha-beta-depleted transplantation in children. Study results and caveats: Several hundred graft clones that had expanded were reportedly the source of alpha-beta T cells about two months after transplant. At the one-year point after transplant, T-cell counts and TCRbeta diversity were found to come mostly from T cells that had been newly produced. Several patients had high TCRbeta diversity at day 60; it came from surviving recipient T cells and thymic progenitors.

Germline CDR1 SGDLS, CDR2 YYNGEE. V trimming: 5 bases; J trimming: 0 bases; junction bases outside the gene matches: 5. This CDR3 has 15 residues. Unique molecular identifiers were incorporated when the TCRbeta library was constructed. MiXCR, applied by TCRdb to the PCR reads, yields one record per CDR3 protein. The sample includes around 580,000 distinct CDR3 sequences, 23% seen only once; the top ten take 13% to 15%. This TCR was recovered from a boy less than two years old who had a stem cell transplant for acute myeloid leukemia, so the T cells may come from the graft donor. The chain combines TRBV9 with TRBJ2-1; TRBD2 matches at 7 bases. Sequencing used PBMCs, mostly from graft donor cells, obtained 360 days after TCRalphabeta/CD19-depleted stem cell transplant. CDR3 sequence: CASSTSGVSYNEQFF. The DNA for the CDR3 is TGTGCCAGCAGTACCAGCGGGGTCTCCTACAATGAGCAGTTCTTC.